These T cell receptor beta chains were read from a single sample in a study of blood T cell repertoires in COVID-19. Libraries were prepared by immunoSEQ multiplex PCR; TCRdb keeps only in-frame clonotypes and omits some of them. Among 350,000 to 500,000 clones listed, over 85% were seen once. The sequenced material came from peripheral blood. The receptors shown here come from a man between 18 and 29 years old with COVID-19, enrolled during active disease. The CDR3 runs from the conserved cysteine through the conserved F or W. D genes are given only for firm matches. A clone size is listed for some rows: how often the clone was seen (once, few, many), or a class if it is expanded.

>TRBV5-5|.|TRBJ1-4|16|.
CASSFTSLATNEKLFF
TGTGCCAGCAGCTTTACGAGCCTTGCAACTAATGAAAAACTGTTTTTT
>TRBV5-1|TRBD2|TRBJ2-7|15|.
CASSAGGAGPYEQYF
TGCGCCAGCAGCGCCGGGGGGGCAGGGCCCTACGAGCAGTACTTC
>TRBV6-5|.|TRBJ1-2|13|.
CASSHSRGHGYTF
TGTGCCAGCAGTCACTCCCGGGGTCATGGCTACACCTTC
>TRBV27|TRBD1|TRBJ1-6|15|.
CASSFRQGLGSPLHF
TGTGCCAGCAGTTTTCGACAGGGCTTGGGATCACCCCTCCACTTT
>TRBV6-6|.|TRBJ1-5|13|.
CASQGYNNQPQHF
TGTGCCAGCCAGGGCTACAACAATCAGCCCCAGCATTTT
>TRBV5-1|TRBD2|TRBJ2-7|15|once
CASGQRLAGATEQYF
TGCGCCAGCGGCCAACGACTAGCGGGAGCGACCGAGCAGTACTTC
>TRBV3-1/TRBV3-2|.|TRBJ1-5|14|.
CASSFSAPNQPQHF
TGTGCCAGCAGCTTTTCAGCGCCGAATCAGCCCCAGCATTTT
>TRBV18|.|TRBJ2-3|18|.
CASSPNFGRGSSTDTQYF
TGTGCCAGCTCACCCAACTTTGGGAGAGGAAGTAGCACAGATACGCAGTATTTT
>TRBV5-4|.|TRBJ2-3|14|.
CASSHSKGADTQYF
TGTGCCAGCAGTCATAGCAAGGGGGCAGATACGCAGTATTTT
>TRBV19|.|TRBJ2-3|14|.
CASRGAASTDTQYF
TGTGCCAGTCGAGGAGCGGCTAGCACAGATACGCAGTATTTT
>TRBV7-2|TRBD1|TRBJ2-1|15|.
CASSSSGQATNEQFF
TGTGCCAGCAGCTCCTCGGGACAGGCAACCAATGAGCAGTTCTTC
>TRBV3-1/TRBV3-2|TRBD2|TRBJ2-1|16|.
CASSQLAGDVYNEQFF
TGTGCCAGCAGCCAACTAGCGGGAGACGTTTACAATGAGCAGTTCTTC
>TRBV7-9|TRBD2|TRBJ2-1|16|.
CASSFPSGRSGNEQFF
TGTGCCAGCAGCTTCCCCAGCGGGAGGTCGGGCAATGAGCAGTTCTTC
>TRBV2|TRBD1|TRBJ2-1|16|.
CASSAGTGIHYNEQFF
TGTGCCAGCAGTGCCGGGACAGGGATTCACTACAATGAGCAGTTCTTC
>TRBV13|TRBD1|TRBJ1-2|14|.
CASSSGQGVDGYTF
TGTGCCAGCAGCTCGGGACAGGGGGTAGATGGCTACACCTTC
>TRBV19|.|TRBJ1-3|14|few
CASRQGLSGNTIYF
TGTGCCAGCAGGCAGGGGCTCTCTGGAAACACCATATATTTT
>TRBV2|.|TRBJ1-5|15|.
CASSHKFGLDQPQHF
TGTGCCAGCAGCCACAAATTCGGGTTGGATCAGCCCCAGCATTTT
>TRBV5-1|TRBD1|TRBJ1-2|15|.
CASSFGTAETYGYTF
TGCGCCAGCAGTTTCGGGACAGCCGAGACCTATGGCTACACCTTC
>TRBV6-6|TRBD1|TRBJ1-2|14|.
CASSPLDRAVGYTF
TGTGCCAGCAGTCCTCTTGACAGGGCGGTAGGCTACACCTTC
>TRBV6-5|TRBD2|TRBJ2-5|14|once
CASRLAGGTETQYF
TGTGCCAGCAGACTAGCGGGGGGTACCGAGACCCAGTACTTC
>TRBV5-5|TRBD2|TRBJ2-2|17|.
CASSLALLAGGPGELFF
TGTGCCAGCAGCTTGGCATTACTAGCGGGAGGGCCCGGGGAGCTGTTTTTT
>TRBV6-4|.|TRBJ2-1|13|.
CASSVGQNNEQFF
TGTGCCAGCAGCGTGGGACAAAACAATGAGCAGTTCTTC
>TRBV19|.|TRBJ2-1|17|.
CASSIGLGSPALNEQFF
TGTGCCAGTAGTATTGGACTGGGTTCTCCGGCGTTAAATGAGCAGTTCTTC
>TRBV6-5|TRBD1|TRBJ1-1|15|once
CASSLRWGQSTEAFF
TGTGCCAGCAGTCTACGGTGGGGACAGTCAACTGAAGCTTTCTTT
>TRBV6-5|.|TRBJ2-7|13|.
CASRWDTSYEQYF
TGTGCCAGCAGATGGGACACCTCCTACGAGCAGTACTTC
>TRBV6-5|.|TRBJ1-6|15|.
CASSYSTGKNSPLHF
TGTGCCAGCAGTTACTCTACGGGAAAGAATTCACCCCTCCACTTT
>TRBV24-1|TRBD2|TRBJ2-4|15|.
CATSDSRREGGIQYF
TGTGCCACCAGTGATTCTCGGCGGGAGGGGGGCATTCAGTACTTC
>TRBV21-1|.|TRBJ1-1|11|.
CASSKSAEAFF
TGTGCCAGCAGCAAGTCAGCGGAAGCTTTCTTT
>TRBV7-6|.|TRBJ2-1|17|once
CASSLGVGHSSYNEQFF
TGTGCCAGCAGCTTGGGCGTGGGCCACTCCTCCTACAATGAGCAGTTCTTC
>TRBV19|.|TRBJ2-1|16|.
CASMGGVVSSYNEQFF
TGTGCCAGTATGGGGGGAGTGGTGAGCTCCTACAATGAGCAGTTCTTC
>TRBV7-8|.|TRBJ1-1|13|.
CASSPGRNTEAFF
TGTGCCAGCAGCCCAGGGCGGAACACTGAAGCTTTCTTT
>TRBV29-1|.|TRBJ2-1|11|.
CSVRGYNEQFF
TGCAGCGTTAGAGGGTACAATGAGCAGTTCTTC
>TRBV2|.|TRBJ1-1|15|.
CASSADIIMNTEAFF
TGTGCCAGCAGTGCGGACATCATCATGAACACTGAAGCTTTCTTT
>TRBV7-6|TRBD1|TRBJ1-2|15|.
CASSIGTGGFYGYTF
TGTGCCAGCAGCATTGGGACAGGGGGCTTCTATGGCTACACCTTC
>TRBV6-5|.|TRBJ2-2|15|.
CASTDYGLTGGELFF
TGTGCCAGCACCGATTATGGACTGACGGGCGGGGAGCTGTTTTTT
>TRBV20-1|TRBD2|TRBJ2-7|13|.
CSASKSSGSEQYF
TGCAGTGCTAGTAAGTCTAGCGGGAGCGAGCAGTACTTC
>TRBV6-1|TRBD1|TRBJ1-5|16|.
CASSGRDSWVNQPQHF
TGTGCCAGCAGTGGACGGGACAGTTGGGTGAATCAGCCCCAGCATTTT
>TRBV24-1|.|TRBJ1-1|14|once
CATSDSGLNTEAFF
TGTGCCACCAGTGATTCAGGGTTGAACACTGAAGCTTTCTTT
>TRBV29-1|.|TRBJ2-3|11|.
CSVGETDTQYF
TGCAGCGTTGGGGAGACAGATACGCAGTATTTT
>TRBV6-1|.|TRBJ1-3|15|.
CASRAGQSSGNTIYF
TGTGCCAGCAGAGCCGGACAGAGCTCTGGAAACACCATATATTTT
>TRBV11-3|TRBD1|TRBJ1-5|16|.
CASSRTGGRSNQPQHF
TGTGCCAGCAGCCGTACAGGGGGCCGGAGCAATCAGCCCCAGCATTTT
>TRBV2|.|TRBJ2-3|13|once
CASHTGYTDTQYF
TGTGCCAGTCACACAGGTTACACAGATACGCAGTATTTT
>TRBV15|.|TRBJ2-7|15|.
CATSSNREGSYEQYF
TGTGCCACCAGCAGTAACAGGGAAGGGTCCTACGAGCAGTACTTC
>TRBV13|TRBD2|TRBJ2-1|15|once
CASSPGLAGGNEQFF
TGTGCCAGCAGCCCTGGACTAGCGGGGGGGAATGAGCAGTTCTTC
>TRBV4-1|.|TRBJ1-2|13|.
CASSQALGYGYTF
TGCGCCAGCAGCCAAGCCCTCGGCTATGGCTACACCTTC
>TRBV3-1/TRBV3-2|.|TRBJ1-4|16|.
CASSQDSAGTNEKLFF
TGTGCCAGCAGCCAAGATTCCGCAGGGACTAATGAAAAACTGTTTTTT
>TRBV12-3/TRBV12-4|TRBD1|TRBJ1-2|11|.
CASSDRVGYTF
TGTGCCAGCAGCGACAGGGTTGGCTACACCTTC
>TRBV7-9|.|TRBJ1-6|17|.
CASSPTSSGGLGSPLHF
TGTGCCAGCAGCCCAACGTCCAGCGGGGGGCTAGGATCACCCCTCCACTTT
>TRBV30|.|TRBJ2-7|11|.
CAWSTSYEQYF
TGTGCCTGGAGTACATCCTACGAGCAGTACTTC
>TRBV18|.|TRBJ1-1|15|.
CASSREEGETDEAFF
TGTGCCAGCTCGCGAGAGGAGGGAGAGACAGACGAAGCTTTCTTT
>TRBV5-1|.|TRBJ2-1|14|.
CASSHRGLYNEQFF
TGCGCCAGCAGCCACCGGGGACTCTACAATGAGCAGTTCTTC